The clone carrying this TCR beta chain was recorded once. Its cognate antigen is unknown. This entry comes from a study of Tregs in tolerant kidney transplant recipients. The CDR3 loop spans 11 amino acids. The V end was cut by 5 bases, the J end by 11 bases, with 13 bases between. Per germline, CDR1 DFQATT and CDR2 SNEGSKA (reference sequence). Profiled with immunoSEQ multiplex PCR; TCRdb holds only in-frame clones, not every one. The sample carries tens of thousands of clones, around 90% recorded once. Study-level points and caveats: Tregs expanded with activated donor B cells seemed most donor-specific.

Sequencing input: CD8+ T cells from blood. This chain connects TRBV20-1 to TRBJ2-1; no clear D. This receptor was identified in a human donor in good health. The CDR3 coding sequence is TGCAGTGCTCGACCCGGGCCTAAGCAGTTCTTC. Its protein is CSARPGPKQFF.